Listed here are 5 T cell receptor beta chains from one sample, sequenced in a study of shared clonotypes between healthy human individuals. Clones were sequenced by immunoSEQ multiplex PCR, and TCRdb holds only the in-frame ones, with some missing. Of roughly 1,100,000 clones in the sample, 70% to 80% were seen once. Input material: memory CD4+ T cells sorted from blood. As for subset: CD45RA-negative fraction. Every receptor here comes from a man between 18 and 35 years old in good health.

The chain is built from TRBV6-1 and TRBJ2-7; 7 bases are shared with TRBD1. The CDR3 spans 15 residues. V dropped 3 bases and J dropped 0; count of bases not matched to a gene: 5. Per germline, CDR1 MNHNS and CDR2 SASEGT. In DNA, the CDR3 is TGTGCCAGCAGTGACCAACGACAGGGCTCCTACGAGCAGTACTTC. Amino acids: CASSDQRQGSYEQYF.

This clone showed up just a few times. The chain links TRBV5-1 to TRBJ2-5, with 10 bases identical to TRBD1. This CDR3 comprises 14 residues. The V gene end was trimmed by 4 bases and the J gene end by 5 bases; junction bases not matched to a gene: 5. Germline V gene sequence: CDR1 SGHRS, CDR2 YFSETQ. The CDR3 coding sequence is TGCGCCAGCAGCCGGGACAGGGGATGGGAGACCCAGTACTTC. Translation gives CASSRDRGWETQYF.

This sequence joins TRBV28 and TRBJ2-7, with 8 bases matching TRBD1. CDR3 size: 15 residues. V shed 4 bases, J shed 4 bases, and the junction held 9 bases outside the gene matches. The germline CDR1 and CDR2 sequences are MDHEN and SYDVKM. This CDR3 is CASSSPRTGRYEQYF. The CDR3, as DNA: TGTGCCAGCAGTTCTCCCCGGACAGGGAGGTACGAGCAGTACTTC.

CDR3 sequence: CASSPLGLAGHTGELFF. The DNA for the CDR3 is TGTGCCAGCAGCCCTCTCGGGTTAGCGGGGCACACCGGGGAGCTGTTTTTT. The chain couples TRBV9 to TRBJ2-2, with TRBD2 identical over 8 bases. In germline, CDR1 is SGDLS, CDR2 YYNGEE. The length of the CDR3 is 17 residues. V was pared by 4 bases and J by 3 bases, with 11 bases of the junction left unmatched.

The gene calls are TRBV11-2 and TRBJ2-7, with D perhaps TRBD1 (6 bases). Looked up from germline, CDR1 is SGHAT and CDR2 is FQNNGV. The CDR3 is made up of 12 amino acids. V gave up 3 bases and J gave up 9 bases, with 12 bases separating them. CDR3 bases: TGTGCCAGCAGCTTTTTCGAAGGGGGGCAGTACTTC. This encodes CASSFFEGGQYF.